A selection of T cell receptor beta chains follows, all from one sample in a study of radiotherapy plus CTLA-4 blockade in lung cancer. Assay: immunoSEQ multiplex PCR; the TCRdb copy retains only in-frame clones and omits some. The sample lists about 120,000 clones; 85% to 90% were seen once. The sequenced sample was peripheral blood, obtained from a patient treated with radiotherapy plus ipilimumab. The receptors come from a human donor with non-small cell lung cancer that progressed on radiotherapy plus ipilimumab. The CDR3 runs from the conserved cysteine through the conserved F or W.

CDR3	V	J
CASKRGVNTEAFF	TRBV2	TRBJ1-1
CASSEYRSYEQYF	TRBV6-1	TRBJ2-7
CASSGGSSYNEQFF	TRBV2	TRBJ2-1
CASSGGVQETQYF	TRBV7-7	TRBJ2-5
CASSETGRDGYTF	TRBV9	TRBJ1-2
CASSYDNYNEQFF	TRBV6-5	TRBJ2-1
CASSGGETQYF	TRBV5-8	TRBJ2-5
CASSFFAGAGFTRAFF	TRBV27	TRBJ1-1
CASSSGGNEQFF	TRBV5-1	TRBJ2-1
CASSSGRTNQPQHF	TRBV2	TRBJ1-5
CASSLEGLAGGVYF	TRBV9	TRBJ2-7
CASRPHGQIDQPQHF	TRBV6-1	TRBJ1-5
CASSSGQGQRGAFF	TRBV11-3	TRBJ1-1
CASSIAALTDTQYF	TRBV19	TRBJ2-3
CSVSGGSEQYF	TRBV29-1	TRBJ2-7
CASSPLAGGSYEQYF	TRBV7-8	TRBJ2-7
CASSWKREGRYEQFF	TRBV19	TRBJ2-1
CASRTGGTGELFF	TRBV9	TRBJ2-2
CASSLNGYSNQPQHF	TRBV7-2	TRBJ1-5
CASSFGAGGNYEQYF	TRBV28	TRBJ2-7
CASSPFTGQAGNTIYF	TRBV18	TRBJ1-3
CASSLPPREQFF	TRBV27	TRBJ2-1
CASSRGLAESYEQYF	TRBV5-6	TRBJ2-7
CSVEGEGGLGGYTF	TRBV29-1	TRBJ1-2
CASSQEHGTSGRGTQYF	TRBV4-2	TRBJ2-5
CASSLGSSTDTQYF	TRBV11-1	TRBJ2-3
CASSFGDEQYF	TRBV11-3	TRBJ2-7
CASSLGGRVWETQYF	TRBV7-2	TRBJ2-5
CASSASSGVSYEQYF	TRBV9	TRBJ2-7
CASAVNTEAFF	TRBV12-5	TRBJ1-1
CASITAGGPDNEQFF	TRBV2	TRBJ2-1
CASSQDWGTEAFF	TRBV4-2	TRBJ1-1
CSVDVPGQIGEQYF	TRBV29-1	TRBJ2-7
CASSQLMEDLTYEQYF	TRBV5-1	TRBJ2-7
CASSRDRVNYGYTF	TRBV27	TRBJ1-2
CASSQESFGTPEGETQYF	TRBV4-2	TRBJ2-5
CASSFPGLAANYEQYF	TRBV7-2	TRBJ2-7
CASSPGTSGSTDTQYF	TRBV11-3	TRBJ2-3
CASSPRQSRTDTQYF	TRBV5-1	TRBJ2-3
CAGSPTGLSYEQYF	TRBV5-1	TRBJ2-7
CASSLELAKGEQYF	TRBV5-4	TRBJ2-7
CASSYTGGNYGYTF	TRBV6-5	TRBJ1-2
CSVVSSSYNEQFF	TRBV29-1	TRBJ2-1
CASSLDPGSGVWDEQFF	TRBV11-2	TRBJ2-1
CASSTRQGVEYF	TRBV7-9	TRBJ2-7
CSARLVYEQFF	TRBV20-1	TRBJ2-1
CATRQGRINYGYTF	TRBV28	TRBJ1-2
CASSPTKTGELFF	TRBV5-1	TRBJ2-2
CASRTGQGAIEAFF	TRBV6-5	TRBJ1-1
CASEGDSFQPQHF	TRBV6-1	TRBJ1-5
CASNDGQPFSGANVLTF	TRBV5-1	TRBJ2-6
CASSQGRGTAYNEQFF	TRBV14	TRBJ2-1
CASSLPGQRNTEAFF	TRBV5-1	TRBJ1-1